A selection of T cell receptor beta chains follows, all from one sample in a study of CD8 T cells in Susac syndrome. TCRdb ran MiXCR on the immunoSEQ multiplex PCR reads and lists one entry per CDR3 protein. The sample yields 200,000 or so distinct CDR3 sequences, 90% to 97% seen once. Sequenced input: CD4+ T cells from PBMCs. Receptors originate from a human donor with multiple sclerosis. CDR3s include the opening cysteine and the closing phenylalanine or tryptophan. A D gene is named only where the DNA matches it firmly. Size tells how often a clone was seen (once, few, many) or the class of an expanded clone, and some rows leave it out.

CDR3nt: TGTGCCTGGAAGTGGGGAGCTAACTATGGCTACACCTTC
CDR3aa: CAWKWGANYGYTF
v_gene: TRBV30
abundance: .
j_gene: TRBJ1-2
len: 13
d_gene: .

CDR3nt: TGTGCCAGCAGCCCCGGACAGGGGGATAATTCACCCCTCCACTTT
CDR3aa: CASSPGQGDNSPLHF
v_gene: TRBV7-9
abundance: once
j_gene: TRBJ1-6
len: 15
d_gene: TRBD1

CDR3nt: TGTGCCAGCAGTTTTAACCGGGGACCCCTCCACTTT
CDR3aa: CASSFNRGPLHF
v_gene: TRBV12-3/TRBV12-4
abundance: .
j_gene: TRBJ1-6
len: 12
d_gene: .

CDR3nt: TGCAGTGCTGGGCCTACTAGCGGCTTCTCCTACGAGCAGTACTTC
CDR3aa: CSAGPTSGFSYEQYF
v_gene: TRBV20-1
abundance: .
j_gene: TRBJ2-7
len: 15
d_gene: TRBD2

CDR3nt: TGTGCCAGCAGCTTTACTGGGGGAGTCTACGAGCAGTACTTC
CDR3aa: CASSFTGGVYEQYF
v_gene: TRBV7-2
abundance: .
j_gene: TRBJ2-7
len: 14
d_gene: .

CDR3nt: TGTGCCAGCAGGGAGCTTAGCACTGAAGCTTTCTTT
CDR3aa: CASRELSTEAFF
v_gene: TRBV28
abundance: once
j_gene: TRBJ1-1
len: 12
d_gene: .

CDR3nt: TGTGCCAGCAGTTTACCAAGACAGGCCGTTAATTCACCCCTCCACTTT
CDR3aa: CASSLPRQAVNSPLHF
v_gene: TRBV28
abundance: once
j_gene: TRBJ1-6
len: 16
d_gene: .

CDR3nt: TGCAGTGCCGCCCCAGGCGCACCCTATGGCTACACCTTC
CDR3aa: CSAAPGAPYGYTF
v_gene: TRBV20-1
abundance: .
j_gene: TRBJ1-2
len: 13
d_gene: .

CDR3nt: TGCAGTGCCCCAATGGGCAGGGCCGGCGGAGGCTACACCTTC
CDR3aa: CSAPMGRAGGGYTF
v_gene: TRBV20-1
abundance: .
j_gene: TRBJ1-2
len: 14
d_gene: .

CDR3nt: TGTGCCAGCAGCTTAGTTCACGTCGGAGCTTTCTTT
CDR3aa: CASSLVHVGAFF
v_gene: TRBV7-9
abundance: once
j_gene: TRBJ1-1
len: 12
d_gene: .

CDR3nt: TGTGCCTGGAGTGTACGAAGGACTAGCGGGGGGCAGGATACGCAGTATTTT
CDR3aa: CAWSVRRTSGGQDTQYF
v_gene: TRBV30
abundance: .
j_gene: TRBJ2-3
len: 17
d_gene: TRBD2

CDR3nt: TGTGCCAGCAGTTTATTCGACGATGGGGCCGGGGAGCTGTTTTTT
CDR3aa: CASSLFDDGAGELFF
v_gene: TRBV27
abundance: .
j_gene: TRBJ2-2
len: 15
d_gene: .

CDR3nt: TGTGCCAGCAGCCCTCCCCCGGGACAGGGGTTGAACACTGAAGCTTTCTTT
CDR3aa: CASSPPPGQGLNTEAFF
v_gene: TRBV3-1
abundance: .
j_gene: TRBJ1-1
len: 17
d_gene: TRBD1

CDR3nt: TGCAGTGCTAACCGACAGGCCACAGATACGCAGTATTTT
CDR3aa: CSANRQATDTQYF
v_gene: TRBV20-1
abundance: .
j_gene: TRBJ2-3
len: 13
d_gene: .

CDR3nt: TGTGCCAGCACAACAGGGCTTAGCTATGGCTACACCTTC
CDR3aa: CASTTGLSYGYTF
v_gene: TRBV7-9
abundance: .
j_gene: TRBJ1-2
len: 13
d_gene: .

CDR3nt: TGTGCCAGCAGCTTAGCTAGGGAAGGCGGCTACACCTTC
CDR3aa: CASSLAREGGYTF
v_gene: TRBV7-9
abundance: .
j_gene: TRBJ1-2
len: 13
d_gene: .

CDR3nt: TGTGCCAGCAGCTTAGGAGGGGCCAAAAACATTCAGTACTTC
CDR3aa: CASSLGGAKNIQYF
v_gene: TRBV7-2
abundance: .
j_gene: TRBJ2-4
len: 14
d_gene: .

CDR3nt: TGTGCCAGCAGCTTAGGGCGGGACAGGGAAAATGGCTACACCTTC
CDR3aa: CASSLGRDRENGYTF
v_gene: TRBV7-8
abundance: .
j_gene: TRBJ1-2
len: 15
d_gene: TRBD1

CDR3nt: TGTGCCAGCAGTGAAGGGACCGTCAAGCGAGTGTATTTT
CDR3aa: CASSEGTVKRVYF
v_gene: TRBV6-1
abundance: .
j_gene: TRBJ2-3
len: 13
d_gene: .

CDR3nt: TGTGCCAGCAGCGACCTAGGGAGGGGGCTACAAGAGACCCAGTACTTC
CDR3aa: CASSDLGRGLQETQYF
v_gene: TRBV5-4
abundance: .
j_gene: TRBJ2-5
len: 16
d_gene: .

CDR3nt: TGCAGTGCCCTGGGACTAGGGAATGAGCAGTTCTTC
CDR3aa: CSALGLGNEQFF
v_gene: TRBV20-1
abundance: .
j_gene: TRBJ2-1
len: 12
d_gene: TRBD2

CDR3nt: TGTGCCAGCAGCGTAGTGGCAGGGGACTACGAGCAGTACTTC
CDR3aa: CASSVVAGDYEQYF
v_gene: TRBV9
abundance: .
j_gene: TRBJ2-7
len: 14
d_gene: .

CDR3nt: TGTGCCAGCAGCCCCCTTGCCAAGGGACCCCTCCACTTT
CDR3aa: CASSPLAKGPLHF
v_gene: TRBV14
abundance: .
j_gene: TRBJ1-6
len: 13
d_gene: .

CDR3nt: TGCGCCAGCAGTGGTCCCGAGCAGTACTTC
CDR3aa: CASSGPEQYF
v_gene: TRBV23-1
abundance: .
j_gene: TRBJ2-7
len: 10
d_gene: .

CDR3nt: TGTGCCAGCAGCTTACCAGGGAATCAAGAGACCCAGTACTTC
CDR3aa: CASSLPGNQETQYF
v_gene: TRBV11-2
abundance: .
j_gene: TRBJ2-5
len: 14
d_gene: .

CDR3nt: TGCAGTGCTAGAGCCCACGATGTGAAAAACATTCAGTACTTC
CDR3aa: CSARAHDVKNIQYF
v_gene: TRBV20-1
abundance: once
j_gene: TRBJ2-4
len: 14
d_gene: .

CDR3nt: TGTGCCACCAGCAGAGATACAGGGGCGAACACCGGGGAGCTGTTTTTT
CDR3aa: CATSRDTGANTGELFF
v_gene: TRBV15
abundance: .
j_gene: TRBJ2-2
len: 16
d_gene: TRBD1

CDR3nt: TGTGCCAGCAGCAGGCACCAAGAGACCCAGTACTTC
CDR3aa: CASSRHQETQYF
v_gene: TRBV7-9
abundance: .
j_gene: TRBJ2-5
len: 12
d_gene: .

CDR3nt: TGTGCCAGTACTACCGGGACAGGGATCTCTGGGGCCAACGTCCTGACTTTC
CDR3aa: CASTTGTGISGANVLTF
v_gene: TRBV19
abundance: .
j_gene: TRBJ2-6
len: 17
d_gene: TRBD1

CDR3nt: TGTGCCGTCCGGGACAGTGGGGACACTGAAGCTTTCTTT
CDR3aa: CAVRDSGDTEAFF
v_gene: TRBV30
abundance: .
j_gene: TRBJ1-1
len: 13
d_gene: TRBD1

CDR3nt: TGCAGCGTGACGATCGGAGGGGGGGACTACAATGAGCAGTTCTTC
CDR3aa: CSVTIGGGDYNEQFF
v_gene: TRBV29-1
abundance: .
j_gene: TRBJ2-1
len: 15
d_gene: .

CDR3nt: TGTGCCAGCAGTTCCTCCCTCGACAGTTACAATCAGCCCCAGCATTTT
CDR3aa: CASSSSLDSYNQPQHF
v_gene: TRBV28
abundance: .
j_gene: TRBJ1-5
len: 16
d_gene: .

CDR3nt: TGTGCCAGCAGTTATACGACTTCCGGGGATACGCAGTATTTT
CDR3aa: CASSYTTSGDTQYF
v_gene: TRBV3-1
abundance: .
j_gene: TRBJ2-3
len: 14
d_gene: .

CDR3nt: TGTGCCAGCAGCTACCAGGACAGGAGCTATGGCTACACCTTC
CDR3aa: CASSYQDRSYGYTF
v_gene: TRBV7-2
abundance: once
j_gene: TRBJ1-2
len: 14
d_gene: TRBD1

CDR3nt: TGTGCCAGCAAGATTCCGGGACAGGGGGCGCTTAGAGCTTTCTTT
CDR3aa: CASKIPGQGALRAFF
v_gene: TRBV6-2/TRBV6-3
abundance: .
j_gene: TRBJ1-1
len: 15
d_gene: TRBD1

CDR3nt: TGCGCCAGCAGCTTTACATCCGGGACGGAGGGCTACACCTTC
CDR3aa: CASSFTSGTEGYTF
v_gene: TRBV5-1
abundance: .
j_gene: TRBJ1-2
len: 14
d_gene: .

CDR3nt: TGTGCCAGCAGCTTGTACGGGACCCAGGGTTACACCTTC
CDR3aa: CASSLYGTQGYTF
v_gene: TRBV5-6
abundance: .
j_gene: TRBJ1-2
len: 13
d_gene: .

CDR3nt: TGTGCCAGCAGCTTAAGGCCGGACAGCACAGATACGCAGTATTTT
CDR3aa: CASSLRPDSTDTQYF
v_gene: TRBV7-2
abundance: .
j_gene: TRBJ2-3
len: 15
d_gene: .

CDR3nt: TGTGCCAGCAGCGGGTGGACAGGGGACGAGCAGTACTTC
CDR3aa: CASSGWTGDEQYF
v_gene: TRBV7-2
abundance: .
j_gene: TRBJ2-7
len: 13
d_gene: TRBD1

CDR3nt: TGCAGTGCTTCTCTGAGAGGGGGGGGCGAGCAGTACTTC
CDR3aa: CSASLRGGGEQYF
v_gene: TRBV20-1
abundance: .
j_gene: TRBJ2-7
len: 13
d_gene: .